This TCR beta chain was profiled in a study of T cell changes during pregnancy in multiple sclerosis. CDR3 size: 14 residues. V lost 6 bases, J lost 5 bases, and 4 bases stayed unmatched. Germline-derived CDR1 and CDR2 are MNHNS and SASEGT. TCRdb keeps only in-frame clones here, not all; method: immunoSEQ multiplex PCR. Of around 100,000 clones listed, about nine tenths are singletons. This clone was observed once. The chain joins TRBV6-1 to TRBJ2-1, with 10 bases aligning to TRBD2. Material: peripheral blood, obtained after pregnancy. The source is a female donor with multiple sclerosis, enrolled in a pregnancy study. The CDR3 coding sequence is TGTGCCAGCAGGAGCGGGAGGGTCAACAATGAGCAGTTCTTC. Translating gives CASRSGRVNNEQFF.